Listed below are T cell receptor beta chains from one sample, sequenced in a study of blood T cell repertoires in COVID-19. Clones were read by immunoSEQ multiplex PCR, and TCRdb kept only the in-frame ones, dropping some. The table shows approximately 76,000 clones, with 83% occurring only once. Sequencing was carried out using peripheral blood. Every receptor here comes from a woman aged 55-70 years with acute or convalescent COVID-19. Each CDR3 is given with its conserved first and last residue. D genes are given only for firm matches. Only some rows state a clone size, as once, few, many or a class for expanded clones.

abundance,j_gene,d_gene,v_gene,CDR3nt,CDR3aa
.,TRBJ1-1,TRBD1,TRBV5-1,TGCGCCAGCAGCTTATGGACAGGGAACACTGAAGCTTTCTTT,CASSLWTGNTEAFF
few,TRBJ1-1,.,TRBV10-3,TGTGCCATCAGTGAGCCCCAGAACACTGAAGCTTTCTTT,CAISEPQNTEAFF
.,TRBJ1-5,TRBD1,TRBV10-3,TGTGCCATCAGTGGTAGACAGGGAGAGCCCCAGCATTTT,CAISGRQGEPQHF
.,TRBJ2-2,.,TRBV6-2/TRBV6-3,TGTGCCAGCAGTTGGACGGGACTGTCCACCGGGGAGCTGTTTTTT,CASSWTGLSTGELFF
few,TRBJ2-5,.,TRBV18,TGTGCCAGCTCACCACGGGCCACGTGGGGACTAGAGACCCAGTACTTC,CASSPRATWGLETQYF
few,TRBJ2-7,.,TRBV21-1,TGTGCCAGCAGCAAAAACGCCCCGGGACTAGCCTACGAGCAGTACTTC,CASSKNAPGLAYEQYF
many,TRBJ1-1,TRBD1,TRBV25-1,TGTGCCAGCAGTGAATGGGGGACAGCGGAAGGAGCTTTCTTT,CASSEWGTAEGAFF
.,TRBJ1-1,.,TRBV12-1,TGTGCCAGCACCTTTGGACAGATGAACACTGAAGCTTTCTTT,CASTFGQMNTEAFF
.,TRBJ1-1,.,TRBV10-2,TGCGCCAGCAGTGGCCAGGGGCGGACTGAAGCTTTCTTT,CASSGQGRTEAFF
.,TRBJ2-5,TRBD2,TRBV18,TGTGCCAGCTCACCCGATATCAGGACTAGCGATAGGAAGACCCAGTACTTC,CASSPDIRTSDRKTQYF